This T cell receptor beta chain was sequenced in a study of identical twins. A single record per CDR3 protein comes from TCRdb applying MiXCR to the 5' RACE reads. The sample yields 450,000 or so distinct CDR3 sequences, 11% to 15% seen once. The CDR3 runs to 12 residues. Germline CDR1 and CDR2: MNHEY and SVGEGT. V was trimmed by 7 bases and J by 6 bases, leaving 10 bases between them. The sample holds a few counts of this clonotype. Its antigen remains unidentified. Study results and caveats: Partial confounding of zero-insertion analyses by invariant MAIT and iNKT cells was possible. Memory repertoires showed no such pattern, whereas abundant cord blood beta clonotypes carried fewer insertions.

These data were also filed under a second study, of yellow fever vaccine responses in identical twins.

The TCR sequence derives from a young woman in good health. The rearrangement links TRBV6-2 or TRBV6-3 to TRBJ2-1; perhaps TRBD2 as D (5 bases). The specimen sequenced was CD4+ T cells sorted from blood. CDR3 coding DNA: TGTGCCAGCACCTTCGGGGTCAATGAGCAGTTCTTC. Translation gives CASTFGVNEQFF.